This T cell receptor beta chain stems from a study of T cells after yellow fever vaccination. Study information: Preparation of fractions with low cell numbers was performed using SMART-Seq v4 Ultra Low Input. Overall study findings and caveats: Faster peaking, at day 5 versus 15, marked a secondary response that was weaker. Most primary-vaccination clones recurred post-booster (roughly 96% CD4, around 88% CD8).

On this clonotype itself: Its antigen is still unknown.

The CDR3 loop spans 13 amino acids. The V gene's germline CDR1 is SNHLY and CDR2 FYNNEI. The germline V and J ends were trimmed by 8 bases and 8 bases, with 16 bases remaining between them. TCRdb itself ran the 5' RACE reads through MiXCR, one entry per CDR3 protein. This repertoire shows 120,000 or so distinct CDR3 sequences, approximately 14% found once; its top ten account for roughly two fifths. V gene TRBV2 combines with J gene TRBJ2-1; TRBD1 or TRBD2 may be the D gene (5 bases each). The clonotype originates from a man between 18 and 35 years old who received the YFV17D yellow fever vaccine. Sample: CD8+ T cells sorted from PBMCs, taken 5 days after the yellow fever booster vaccination. Here the CDR3 reads CASGRGQVHEQFF. DNA of the CDR3: TGTGCCAGCGGACGGGGCCAGGTCCATGAGCAGTTCTTC. Drawing the rest from reference TRBV2 and TRBJ2-1, the complete variable domain is EPEVTQTPSHQVTQMGQEVILRCVPISNHLYFYWYRQILGQKVEFLVSFYNNEISEKSEIFDDQFSVERPDGSNFTLKIRSTKLEDSAMYFCASGRGQVHEQFFGPGTRLTVL.